The present T cell receptor (beta chain) was sequenced within a study of PD-L1 blockade in urothelial cancer. Study-level information: A median blood sample held approximately 140,000 T cells and about 78,000 unique TCRs. Study-wide findings and caveats: Improved survival was predicted by pretreatment blood TCR clonality below the median. When measured at 3 weeks, tumor-associated blood clones expanded more in durable-benefit patients.

To note about this clone: Its matching antigen is unknown.

Germline values: CDR1 MGHRA, CDR2 YSYEKL. The CDR3 runs to 16 residues. The ends were cut back, 1 base at V and 6 bases at J, with 18 bases in the middle. Using immunoSEQ multiplex PCR, the repertoire was profiled, and TCRdb retains in-frame clones only, with some absent. This sample yields some 52,000 clones, of which around 82% are seen a single time; about 6% belongs to the top ten. The V and J genes are TRBV4-1 and TRBJ2-5, with no clear D. Sequences were derived from PBMCs, sampled around atezolizumab (anti-PD-L1) treatment. The TCR comes from a man aged 35-49 years with urothelial cancer. CDR3 coding DNA: TGCGCCAGCAGCCAAGTTCTCTCTGTGGCCTCGAAGACCCAGTACTTC. It codes for CASSQVLSVASKTQYF.